The clone carrying this T cell receptor (beta chain) came up a few times. Time point of the sample: pre-sensitization, week 0. Treatment in this sample: therapeutic diphenylcyclopropenone sensitization with weekly scalp DPC. Trimming left V 0 bases short and J 0 bases short, with 9 bases between. Germline loops: CDR1 LGHNA, CDR2 YSLEER. This CDR3 has 16 residues. The sample comes from a study of human T cells and chemical hapten exposure. Background on the study: Patch testing was performed with 0.01% DPC on the upper back, with reading at 6 days.

In the original analysis: A per-sample median of around 91,000 TCRs was observed, with counts ranging from about 23,224 to 690,600. TCRdb processed the RACE reads anew with MiXCR; each CDR3 protein has one entry. None of the V and J calls come from the authors' own analysis; TCRdb made them. The sample contains tens of thousands of distinct CDR3 sequences, roughly a tenth of which appear only once. V and J are TRBV4-3 and TRBJ1-3; D is unresolved. The source was whole blood, collected in connection with sensitization to the hapten diphenylcyclopropenone (DPC). The clonotype originates from a woman aged 40-49 years with alopecia areata. Some clones in this sample may be carry-over from other donors' samples. CDR3 sequence reads: CASSQDISSSGNTIYF. The CDR3 DNA reads TGCGCCAGCAGCCAAGATATAAGCTCCTCTGGAAACACCATATATTTT.